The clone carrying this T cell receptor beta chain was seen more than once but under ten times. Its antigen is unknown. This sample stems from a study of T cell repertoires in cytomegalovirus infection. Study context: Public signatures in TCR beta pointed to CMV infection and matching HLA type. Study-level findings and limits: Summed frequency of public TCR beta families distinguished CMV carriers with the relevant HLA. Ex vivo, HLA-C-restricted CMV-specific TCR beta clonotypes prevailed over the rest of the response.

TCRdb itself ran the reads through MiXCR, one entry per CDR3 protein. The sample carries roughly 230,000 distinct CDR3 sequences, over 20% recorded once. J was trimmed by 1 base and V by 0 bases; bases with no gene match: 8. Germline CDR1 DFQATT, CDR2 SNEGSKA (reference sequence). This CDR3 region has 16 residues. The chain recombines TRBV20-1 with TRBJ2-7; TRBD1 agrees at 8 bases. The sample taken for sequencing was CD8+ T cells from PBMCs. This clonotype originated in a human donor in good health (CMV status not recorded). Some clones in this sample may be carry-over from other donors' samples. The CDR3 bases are TGCAGTGCTAGAGATAGAGGGACAGGCGTGTCCTACGAGCAGTACTTC. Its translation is CSARDRGTGVSYEQYF.